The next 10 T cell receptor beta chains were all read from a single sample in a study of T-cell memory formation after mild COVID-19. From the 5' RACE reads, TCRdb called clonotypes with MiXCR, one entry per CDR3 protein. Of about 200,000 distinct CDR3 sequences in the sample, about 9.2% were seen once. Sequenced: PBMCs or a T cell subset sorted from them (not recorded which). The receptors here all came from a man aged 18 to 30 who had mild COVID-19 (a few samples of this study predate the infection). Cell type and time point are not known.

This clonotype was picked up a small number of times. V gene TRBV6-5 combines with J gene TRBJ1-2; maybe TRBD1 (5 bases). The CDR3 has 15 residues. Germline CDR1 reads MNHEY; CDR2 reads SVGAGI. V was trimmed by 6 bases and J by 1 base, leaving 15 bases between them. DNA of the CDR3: TGTGCCAGCAGGCAAGACGGGACCCGTAACTATGGCTACACCTTC. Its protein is CASRQDGTRNYGYTF.

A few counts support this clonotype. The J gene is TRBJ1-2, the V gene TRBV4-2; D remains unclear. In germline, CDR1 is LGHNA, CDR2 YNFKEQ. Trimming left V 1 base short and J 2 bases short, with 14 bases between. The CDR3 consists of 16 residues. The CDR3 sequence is CASSQGSEVSNYGYTF. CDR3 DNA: TGTGCCAGCAGCCAAGGGTCGGAGGTTTCCAACTATGGCTACACCTTC.

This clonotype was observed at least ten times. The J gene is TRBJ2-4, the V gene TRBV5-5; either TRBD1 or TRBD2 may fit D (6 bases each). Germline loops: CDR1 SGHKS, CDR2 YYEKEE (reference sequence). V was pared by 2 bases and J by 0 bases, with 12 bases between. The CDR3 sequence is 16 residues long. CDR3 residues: CASSFIGGLAKNIQYF. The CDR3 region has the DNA TGTGCCAGCAGCTTTATAGGGGGGTTAGCCAAAAACATTCAGTACTTC.

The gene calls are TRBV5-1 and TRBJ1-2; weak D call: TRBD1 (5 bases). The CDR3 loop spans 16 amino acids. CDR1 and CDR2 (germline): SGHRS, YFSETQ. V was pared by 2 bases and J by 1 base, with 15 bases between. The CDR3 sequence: CASSLGDVGLNYGYTF. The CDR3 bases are TGCGCCAGCAGCTTAGGCGATGTGGGGCTTAACTATGGCTACACCTTC.

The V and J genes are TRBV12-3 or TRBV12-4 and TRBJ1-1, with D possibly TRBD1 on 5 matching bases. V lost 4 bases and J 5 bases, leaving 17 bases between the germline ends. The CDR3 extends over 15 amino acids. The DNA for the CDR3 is TGTGCCAGCAGTTCCGGGGCAGGGCGAAGGACTGAAGCTTTCTTT. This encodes CASSSGAGRRTEAFF.

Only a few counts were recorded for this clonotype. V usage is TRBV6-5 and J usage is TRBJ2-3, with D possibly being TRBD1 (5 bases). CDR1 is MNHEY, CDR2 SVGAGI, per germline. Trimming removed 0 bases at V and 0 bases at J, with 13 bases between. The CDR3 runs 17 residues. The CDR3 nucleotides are TGTGCCAGCAGTTACTCTCGATGGGGCCGAAGCACAGATACGCAGTATTTT. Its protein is CASSYSRWGRSTDTQYF.

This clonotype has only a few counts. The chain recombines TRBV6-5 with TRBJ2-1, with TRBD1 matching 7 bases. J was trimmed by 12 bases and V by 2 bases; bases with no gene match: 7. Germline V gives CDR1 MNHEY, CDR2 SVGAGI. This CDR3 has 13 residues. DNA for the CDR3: TGTGCCAGCAGTTACCGGGGACAGCCGGTGCAGTTCTTC. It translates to CASSYRGQPVQFF.

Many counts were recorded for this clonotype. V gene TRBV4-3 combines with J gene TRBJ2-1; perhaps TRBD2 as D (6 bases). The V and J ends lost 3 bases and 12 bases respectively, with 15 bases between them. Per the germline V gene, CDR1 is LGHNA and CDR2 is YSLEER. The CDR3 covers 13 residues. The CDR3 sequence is CASSQAQRVGQFF. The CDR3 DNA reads TGCGCCAGCAGCCAGGCGCAGCGGGTAGGGCAGTTCTTC.

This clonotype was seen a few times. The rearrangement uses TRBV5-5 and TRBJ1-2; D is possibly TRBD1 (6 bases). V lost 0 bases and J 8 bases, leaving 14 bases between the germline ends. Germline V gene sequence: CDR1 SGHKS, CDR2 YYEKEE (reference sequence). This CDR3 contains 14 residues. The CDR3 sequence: CASSLAGTQRGYTF. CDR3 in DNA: TGTGCCAGCAGCTTGGCCGGGACACAAAGAGGCTACACCTTC.

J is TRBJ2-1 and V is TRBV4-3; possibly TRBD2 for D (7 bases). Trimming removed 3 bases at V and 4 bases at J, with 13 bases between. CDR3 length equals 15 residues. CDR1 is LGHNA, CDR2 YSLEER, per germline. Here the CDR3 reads CASSQGGGLYNEQFF. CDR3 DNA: TGCGCCAGCAGCCAGGGCGGGGGCTTATACAATGAGCAGTTCTTC.